These 31 T cell receptor beta chains came from one sample sequenced in a study of blood T cell repertoires in COVID-19. Clones were sequenced by immunoSEQ multiplex PCR, and TCRdb holds only the in-frame ones, with some missing. The table has around 42,000 clones, around 87% seen once. Material for sequencing was peripheral blood. Receptor source: a man in his thirties or forties with active or convalescent COVID-19.

The rearrangement links TRBV5-4 to TRBJ1-6, with 8 bases aligning to TRBD1. The CDR3 loop spans 14 amino acids. CDR1 is SGHNT, CDR2 YYREEE, per germline (reference sequence). V lost 3 bases to trimming and J lost 8 bases; unmatched junction nucleotides: 4. CDR3 sequence: CASSWTGSDSPLHF. CDR3 sequence (DNA): TGTGCCAGCAGCTGGACAGGGTCAGATTCACCCCTCCACTTT. The whole variable domain, filled in from reference TRBV5-4 and TRBJ1-6, reads ETGVTQSPTHLIKTRGQQVTLRCSSQSGHNTVSWYQQALGQGPQFIFQYYREEENGRGNFPPRFSGLQFPNYSSELNVNALELDDSALYLCASSWTGSDSPLHFGNGTRLTVT.

The V and J genes are TRBV7-8 and TRBJ1-1, with 7 bases fitting TRBD1. The CDR3 covers 15 residues. Per germline, CDR1 SGHVS and CDR2 FQNEAQ. With 5 bases clipped from V and 1 base from J, the junction kept 7 bases outside the gene matches. CDR3 loop: CASSPLQGRNTEAFF. The CDR3 nucleotides are TGTGCCAGCAGCCCATTACAGGGGAGGAACACTGAAGCTTTCTTT.

V is TRBV5-4 and J is TRBJ1-4; no reliable D call. Deletions cut 3 bases from V and 0 bases from J, with 15 bases between. From germline, CDR1 is SGHNT and CDR2 YYREEE (reference sequence). The CDR3 length is 17 residues. CDR3 DNA: TGTGCCAGCAGCTCGCCTTGGTCGGAGGCAACTAATGAAAAACTGTTTTTT. It yields the protein CASSSPWSEATNEKLFF.

This chain connects TRBV7-8 to TRBJ1-2, with D possibly matching TRBD1 (5 bases). The germline gives CDR1 SGHVS, CDR2 FQNEAQ. The CDR3 runs to 15 residues. Trimming shortened V by 5 bases and J by 4 bases, and 17 bases separated the two germline ends. This CDR3 is CASSPGRGSLYGYTF. The CDR3 nucleotides are TGTGCCAGCAGCCCCGGGAGGGGCTCTCTCTATGGCTACACCTTC.

V is TRBV14 and J is TRBJ1-1, with D uncertain. The V end lost 0 bases, the J end lost 3 bases, and 5 bases lay between the germline ends. Germline V CDR1 and CDR2: SGHDN, FVKESK. The CDR3 runs 13 residues. The CDR3 reads CASSQDVDTEAFF. DNA of the CDR3: TGTGCCAGCAGCCAAGATGTAGACACTGAAGCTTTCTTT.

This clone was observed a single time. V is TRBV19 and J is TRBJ1-1, with D possibly TRBD1 on 6 matching bases. The germline CDR1 and CDR2 sequences are LNHDA and SQIVND (reference sequence). CDR3 size: 13 residues. The germline V and J ends were trimmed by 6 bases and 5 bases, with 13 bases remaining between them. CDR3: CASRKDGQTEAFF. Written as DNA, the CDR3 is TGTGCCAGTAGGAAGGACGGACAGACTGAAGCTTTCTTT.

The gene calls are TRBV27 and TRBJ1-1, with 10 nucleotides matching TRBD1. With 5 bases clipped from V and 2 bases from J, the junction kept 8 bases outside the gene matches. CDR3 length: 16 amino acids. Germline assignment: CDR1 MNHEY and CDR2 SMNVEV (reference sequence). The CDR3 coding sequence is TGTGCCAGCAGTACCGGGACAGGGGTCGTAAACACTGAAGCTTTCTTT. Translation: CASSTGTGVVNTEAFF.

The chain carries TRBV4-1 and TRBJ1-1, with TRBD1 matching over 8 bases. CDR3 length: 16 amino acids. V lost 3 bases to trimming and J lost 0 bases; unmatched junction nucleotides: 6. Germline V lookup: CDR1 MGHRA, CDR2 YSYEKL. The CDR3 bases are TGCGCCAGCAGCCATTCACAGGGGGTGGTGAACACTGAAGCTTTCTTT. Translating it yields CASSHSQGVVNTEAFF.

The chain joins TRBV6-2 or TRBV6-3 to TRBJ1-1; D is uncertain. Trimming took 0 bases from V and 11 from J, leaving 10 bases between them. The germline CDR1 and CDR2 sequences are MNHEY and SVGEGT. This CDR3 spans 12 amino acids. The CDR3 nucleotides read TGTGCCAGCAGTTACTCGAGGTCGTCCGCTTTCTTT. Residues: CASSYSRSSAFF.

This clone has a single count. The V and J genes are TRBV10-3 and TRBJ2-2; D unclear. CDR3 length: 15 residues. Germline assignment: CDR1 ENHRY and CDR2 SYGVKD. The V and J ends lost 4 bases and 6 bases respectively, with 15 bases between them. CDR3 region: CAISGTGPRAGELFF. CDR3 nucleotide sequence: TGTGCCATCAGTGGCACCGGTCCCCGGGCCGGGGAGCTGTTTTTT.

The rearrangement uses TRBV13 and TRBJ1-2; D might be TRBD1 (6 bases). V lost 2 bases and J lost 7, with 14 bases in between. Germline CDR1 reads PRHDT; CDR2 reads FYEKMQ (reference sequence). CDR3 length: 14 residues. Here the CDR3 DNA reads TGTGCCAGCAGCTTAAGAGGGGGTAGGGGTGGCTACACCTTC. Protein sequence: CASSLRGGRGGYTF.

This clone was found once. The same CDR3 also results from other DNA sequences found in this sample. The chain has TRBV5-4 and TRBJ2-3; 9 nucleotides agree with TRBD2. The CDR3 is 16 residues long. Germline assignment: CDR1 SGHNT and CDR2 YYREEE (reference sequence). Unmatched junction bases numbered 7, after V lost 2 bases and J lost 3 bases. The CDR3 loop reads CASSLRAGGPTDTQYF. Here the CDR3 DNA reads TGTGCCAGCAGCTTAAGAGCGGGAGGCCCTACAGATACGCAGTATTTT.

This chain joins TRBV9 and TRBJ2-3; the D gene is possibly TRBD2 (6 bases). Trimming pared 4 bases from V and 1 base from J, leaving 16 bases between. The CDR3 is 16 residues long. Germline V CDR1 and CDR2: SGDLS, YYNGEE. The CDR3 DNA reads as TGTGCCAGCAGCCCCACTACATGGGGGGGCACAGATACGCAGTATTTT. Its protein is CASSPTTWGGTDTQYF.

The rearrangement links TRBV30 to TRBJ2-2; the match to TRBD2 covers 15 bases. This CDR3 region has 17 residues. The V gene's germline CDR1 is GTSNPN and CDR2 SVGIG (reference sequence). V was clipped by 4 bases and J by 5 bases; unmatched bases: 8. CDR3 bases: TGTGCCTGGACCCCGGGACTAGCGGGAGGAGGGACCGGGGAGCTGTTTTTT. This sequence encodes CAWTPGLAGGGTGELFF.

Comments on this clone: The same CDR3 is also encoded by other DNA sequences in this sample. The genes are TRBV20-1 and TRBJ2-7; D is perhaps TRBD2 (6 bases). Germline V gene data show CDR1 as DFQATT and CDR2 as SNEGSKA (reference sequence). CDR3 length: 11 residues. The V gene lost 3 bases and the J gene lost 4 bases, with 7 bases spanning the gap. The DNA for the CDR3 is TGCAGTGCTAGCGGGGGATACGAGCAGTACTTC. It encodes CSASGGYEQYF.

The gene calls are TRBV19 and TRBJ1-2; D is possibly TRBD1 (6 bases). The CDR3 extends over 16 amino acids. The V and J ends lost 3 bases and 0 bases respectively, with 14 bases between them. The germline V gene encodes CDR1 LNHDA and CDR2 SQIVND (reference sequence). The CDR3 here is CASSIPTRGANYGYTF. CDR3 DNA: TGTGCCAGTAGTATCCCAACCAGGGGTGCTAACTATGGCTACACCTTC.

This clone has just one count. J is TRBJ2-1 and V is TRBV11-2; the match to TRBD1 covers 9 bases. This CDR3 is built from 15 residues. The germline V gene has CDR1 SGHAT and CDR2 FQNNGV. The V segment lost 4 bases and the J segment 8 bases; nucleotides outside the gene matches: 9. The CDR3: CASSSHGTGIDEQFF. The CDR3 DNA is TGTGCCAGCAGCTCTCACGGGACAGGGATCGATGAGCAGTTCTTC. The variable domain in full, completed from reference TRBV11-2 and TRBJ2-1, reads EAGVAQSPRYKIIEKRQSVAFWCNPISGHATLYWYQQILGQGPKLLIQFQNNGVVDDSQLPKDRFSAERLKGVDSTLKIQPAKLEDSAVYLCASSSHGTGIDEQFFGPGTRLTVL.

The gene calls are TRBV6-5 and TRBJ2-5; 11 bases are shared with TRBD2. This CDR3 region has 14 residues. Germline CDR1 MNHEY, CDR2 SVGAGI. J was trimmed by 2 bases and V by 7 bases; bases with no gene match: 3. The CDR3 DNA is TGTGCCAGCATTCTAGCGGGGGGTCAAGAGACCCAGTACTTC. Amino acid sequence: CASILAGGQETQYF.

V and J are TRBV10-2 and TRBJ1-1; 9 nucleotides align to TRBD1. The CDR3 extends over 13 amino acids. Per the germline V gene, CDR1 is WSHSY and CDR2 is SAAADI. Germline trimming cut 7 bases from V and 1 base from J; bases unmatched to any gene: 1. The CDR3 loop is CASKQGANTEAFF. CDR3 coding DNA: TGCGCCAGCAAACAGGGGGCGAACACTGAAGCTTTCTTT.

The chain combines TRBV29-1 with TRBJ2-5, with 9 bases lining up with TRBD2. V was pared by 4 bases and J by 1 base, with 13 bases of the junction left unmatched. CDR3 length: 17 residues. Germline CDR1 SQVTM, CDR2 ANQGSEA. The CDR3 sequence: CSVVSRGGRGGQETQYF. CDR3 bases: TGCAGCGTTGTATCGCGGGGGGGCCGGGGAGGCCAAGAGACCCAGTACTTC.

This CDR3 is CASSSGHLTDTQYF. The CDR3 DNA reads as TGCGCCAGCAGTTCGGGACACCTTACAGATACGCAGTATTTT. This sequence joins TRBV5-1 and TRBJ2-3; perhaps TRBD1 as D (6 bases). CDR1 is SGHRS and CDR2 is YFSETQ in the germline V gene. The CDR3 consists of 14 residues. Between the trimmed V and J ends, which lost 5 bases and 3 bases, there was a span of 13 bases.

The sample holds one count of this clone. The CDR3 protein is CASSKGGGADEQYV. The CDR3 DNA reads TGTGCCAGCAGCAAAGGGGGAGGGGCCGACGAGCAGTACGTC. This chain uses TRBV21-1 with TRBJ2-7; the table's TRBD2 call for D was not verified on the DNA. TRBV21-1 is a listed pseudogene. This CDR3 has 14 residues.

The chain employs TRBV28 and TRBJ1-1; no reliable D call. Trimming removed 5 bases at V and 5 bases at J, with 12 bases between. CDR3 length: 13 residues. In germline, CDR1 is MDHEN, CDR2 SYDVKM. CDR3 sequence reads: CASSNSRRTEAFF. Written as DNA, the CDR3 is TGTGCCAGCAGTAATAGTCGGAGAACTGAAGCTTTCTTT.

The chain is built from TRBV9 and TRBJ1-1; the match to TRBD1 covers 7 bases. Losses at the gene ends were 2 bases for V and 1 base for J; bases not matched to a gene: 8. This CDR3 spans 16 amino acids. From germline, CDR1 is SGDLS and CDR2 YYNGEE. The DNA for the CDR3 is TGTGCCAGCAGCGTCCACCCCGGACAGGAGAACACTGAAGCTTTCTTT. Amino acids: CASSVHPGQENTEAFF.

The rearrangement joins TRBV18 to TRBJ2-2; no reliable D call. V lost 0 bases to trimming and J lost 7 bases, with 3 bases between them. The germline V gene encodes CDR1 KGHSH and CDR2 LQKENI. The CDR3 totals 12 residues. The CDR3 region is CASSPPIGELFF. In DNA form, the CDR3 reads TGTGCCAGCTCACCACCTATCGGGGAGCTGTTTTTT.

This clone was counted only a few times. The chain uses TRBV27 and TRBJ2-7; 7 bases fit TRBD1. Germline values: CDR1 MNHEY, CDR2 SMNVEV (reference sequence). The CDR3 has 15 residues. V lost 3 bases, J lost 2 bases, and 7 bases stayed unmatched. For the CDR3, the DNA is TGTGCCAGCAGTTTTAGGGACAGCTCTACCTACGAGCAGTACTTC. This sequence encodes CASSFRDSSTYEQYF.

The chain joins TRBV18 to TRBJ1-2; TRBD1 is a possible D gene (6 bases). The CDR3 is 15 amino acids. Trimming stripped 3 bases from V and 3 bases from J, with 14 bases between. In germline, CDR1 is KGHSH, CDR2 LQKENI. The CDR3 nucleotides read TGTGCCAGCTCACCGACGGCTGGACAGCACTATGGCTACACCTTC. As protein: CASSPTAGQHYGYTF.

This clone has a single count. V and J are TRBV30 and TRBJ2-2; 14 bases align to TRBD2. After removal of 5 bases from V and 4 bases from J, the junction contained 3 bases not matched to a gene. Per the germline V gene, CDR1 is GTSNPN and CDR2 is SVGIG (reference sequence). The CDR3 loop spans 15 amino acids. DNA for the CDR3: TGTGCCTGGGGACTAGCGGGAGGATCCACCGGGGAGCTGTTTTTT. Translated: CAWGLAGGSTGELFF. The full variable domain, in which reference TRBV30 and TRBJ2-2 provide the parts outside the CDR3, is SQTIHQWPATLVQPVGSPLSLECTVEGTSNPNLYWYRQAAGRGLQLLFYSVGIGQISSEVPQNLSASRPQDRQFILSSKKLLLSDSGFYLCAWGLAGGSTGELFFGEGSRLTVL.

This rearrangement joins TRBV7-2 to TRBJ2-7, with 8 bases that match TRBD2. The CDR3 length is 15 residues. V lost 3 bases, J lost 2 bases, and 6 bases stayed unmatched. Germline V gene data show CDR1 as SGHTA and CDR2 as FQGNSA. The CDR3 DNA reads as TGTGCCAGCAGCTTTTTACTAGCGGTTCCCTACGAGCAGTACGTC. Its translation is CASSFLLAVPYEQYV.

The gene calls are TRBV29-1 and TRBJ1-2; D not resolved. Germline V gene lookup returns CDR1 SQVTM and CDR2 ANQGSEA. CDR3 length: 14 amino acids. Trimming took 4 bases from V and 1 from J, leaving 13 bases between them. CDR3 protein: CSVVNVQVNYGYTF. The CDR3 nucleotides read TGCAGCGTTGTCAATGTTCAGGTTAACTATGGCTACACCTTC.

The chain has TRBV29-1 and TRBJ2-7; the match to TRBD2 covers 7 bases. The CDR3 contains 14 residues. Trimming at V came to 0 bases and at J to 6 bases, leaving 8 bases not matched to a gene. Germline V gene lookup returns CDR1 SQVTM and CDR2 ANQGSEA. CDR3 sequence: CSVEDRTRRAEQYF. CDR3 nucleotides: TGCAGCGTTGAAGATCGGACTAGAAGAGCCGAGCAGTACTTC.